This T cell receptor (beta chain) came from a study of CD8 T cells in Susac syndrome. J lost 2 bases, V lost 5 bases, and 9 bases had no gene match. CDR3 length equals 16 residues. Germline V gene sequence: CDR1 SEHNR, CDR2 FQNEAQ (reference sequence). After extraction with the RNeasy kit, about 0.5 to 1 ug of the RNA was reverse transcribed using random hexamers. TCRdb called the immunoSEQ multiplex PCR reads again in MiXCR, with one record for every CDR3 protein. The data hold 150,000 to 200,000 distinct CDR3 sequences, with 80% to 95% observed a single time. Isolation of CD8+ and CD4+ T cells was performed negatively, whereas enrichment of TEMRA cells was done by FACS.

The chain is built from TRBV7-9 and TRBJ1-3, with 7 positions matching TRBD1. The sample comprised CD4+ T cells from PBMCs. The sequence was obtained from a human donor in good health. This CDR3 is CASSTGQALAGNTIYF. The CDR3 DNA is TGTGCCAGCAGCACCGGACAGGCCCTCGCTGGAAACACCATATATTTT.